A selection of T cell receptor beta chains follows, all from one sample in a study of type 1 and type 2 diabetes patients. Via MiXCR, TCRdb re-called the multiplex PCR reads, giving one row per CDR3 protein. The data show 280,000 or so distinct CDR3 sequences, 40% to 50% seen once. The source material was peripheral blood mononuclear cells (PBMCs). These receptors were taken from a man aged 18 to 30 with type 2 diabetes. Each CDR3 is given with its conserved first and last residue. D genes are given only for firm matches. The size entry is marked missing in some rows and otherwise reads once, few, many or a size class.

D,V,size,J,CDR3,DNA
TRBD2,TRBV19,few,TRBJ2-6,CASSRGTSSGANVLTF,TGTGCCAGTAGTCGTGGGACTAGCTCTGGGGCCAACGTCCTGACTTTC
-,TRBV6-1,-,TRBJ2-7,CASSEDKGSSFRGWKYF,TGTGCCAGCAGTGAGGACAAGGGTTCCTCATTTAGGGGATGGAAGTACTTC
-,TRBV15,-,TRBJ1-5,CATSRASAAGNQPQHF,TGTGCCACCAGCAGAGCTTCCGCAGCCGGCAATCAGCCCCAGCATTTT
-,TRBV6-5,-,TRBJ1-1,CASSYMEGRRAFF,TGTGCCAGCAGTTACATGGAAGGGAGAAGGGCTTTCTTT
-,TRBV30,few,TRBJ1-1,CAWTLGRADLNTEAFF,TGTGCCTGGACCTTGGGGAGGGCAGATTTGAACACTGAAGCTTTCTTT
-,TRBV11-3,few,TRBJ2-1,CASSLDPFGNEQFF,TGTGCCAGCAGCTTAGATCCATTTGGGAATGAGCAGTTCTTC
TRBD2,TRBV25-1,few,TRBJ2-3,CASSSGTTDTQYF,TGTGCCAGTTCTAGCGGGACCACAGATACGCAGTATTTT
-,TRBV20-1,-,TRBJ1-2,CSASRLLGVDYGYTF,TGCAGTGCTAGTAGACTTCTGGGTGTTGACTATGGCTACACCTTC
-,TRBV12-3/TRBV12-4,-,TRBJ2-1,CASSLHTDGHNEQFF,TGTGCCAGCAGTCTCCACACAGACGGACACAATGAGCAGTTCTTC
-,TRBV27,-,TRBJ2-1,CASSTPAAGQFF,TGTGCCAGCAGTACGCCAGCAGCCGGACAGTTCTTC
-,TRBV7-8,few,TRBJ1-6,CASSLAFRDGGSPLHF,TGTGCCAGCAGCTTAGCATTTCGGGACGGGGGTTCACCCCTCCACTTT
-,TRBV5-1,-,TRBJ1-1,CASSGGSGLGNTEAFF,TGCGCCAGCAGTGGGGGTTCGGGGCTAGGGAACACTGAAGCTTTCTTT
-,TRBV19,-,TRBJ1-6,CASTRTETYNSPLHF,TGTGCCAGTACGAGGACAGAAACCTATAATTCACCCCTCCACTTT
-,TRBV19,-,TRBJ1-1,CASTYTLNTEAFF,TGTGCCAGTACTTACACCCTGAACACTGAAGCTTTCTTT
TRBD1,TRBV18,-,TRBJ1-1,CASSPELQGGLTEAFF,TGTGCCAGCTCACCGGAATTACAGGGGGGTTTAACTGAAGCTTTCTTT
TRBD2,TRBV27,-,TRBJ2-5,CASSLRRGVVSAKETQYF,TGTGCCAGCAGTTTACGGCGGGGGGTGGTCAGTGCGAAAGAGACCCAGTACTTC
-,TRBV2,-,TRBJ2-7,CASRGSGGYRLEQYF,TGTGCCAGCAGGGGATCAGGGGGGTACCGTCTCGAGCAGTACTTC
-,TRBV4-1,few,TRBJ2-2,CASSQDSRGPTGELFF,TGCGCCAGCAGCCAAGACTCTCGGGGGCCAACCGGGGAGCTGTTTTTT